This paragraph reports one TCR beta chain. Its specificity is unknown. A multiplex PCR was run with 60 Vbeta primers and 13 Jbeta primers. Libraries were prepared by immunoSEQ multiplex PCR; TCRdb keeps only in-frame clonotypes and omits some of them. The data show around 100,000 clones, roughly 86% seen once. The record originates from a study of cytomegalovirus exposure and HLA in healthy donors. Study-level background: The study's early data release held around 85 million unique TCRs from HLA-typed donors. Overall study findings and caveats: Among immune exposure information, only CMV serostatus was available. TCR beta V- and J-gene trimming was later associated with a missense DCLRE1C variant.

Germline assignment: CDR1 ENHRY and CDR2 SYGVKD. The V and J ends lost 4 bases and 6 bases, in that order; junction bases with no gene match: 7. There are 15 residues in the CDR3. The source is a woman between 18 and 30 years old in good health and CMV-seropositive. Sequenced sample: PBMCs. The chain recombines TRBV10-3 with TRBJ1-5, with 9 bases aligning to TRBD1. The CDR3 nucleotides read TGTGCCATCAGTGGATCCGGACAGGGGAGTCAGCCCCAGCATTTT. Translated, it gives CAISGSGQGSQPQHF.